These 20 T cell receptor beta chains originate from one sample sequenced in a study of blood T cell repertoires in COVID-19. The data were produced by immunoSEQ multiplex PCR, yet TCRdb's version contains in-frame clones alone and is incomplete. In the table there are 100,000 to 150,000 clones, around 80% of which are singletons. The sequenced sample was peripheral blood. The receptors derive from a man aged 70 or older with acute or convalescent COVID-19.

The V call is TRBV19, the J call TRBJ2-5, with 9 bases that match TRBD1. Germline trimming cut 3 bases from V and 5 bases from J; bases unmatched to any gene: 7. Per germline, CDR1 LNHDA and CDR2 SQIVND (reference sequence). The CDR3 contains 15 residues. As DNA, the CDR3 is TGTGCCAGTAGTATTAGGGGACAGGGATCGGAGACCCAGTACTTC. This codes for CASSIRGQGSETQYF.

The chain employs TRBV7-9 and TRBJ2-4, with D maybe TRBD1 (6 bases). The CDR3 contains 15 residues. V was cut by 4 bases and J by 4 bases, with 14 bases left in between. Germline V CDR1 and CDR2: SEHNR, FQNEAQ (reference sequence). CDR3 residues: CASSSTGTPKNIQYF. DNA for the CDR3: TGTGCCAGCAGCTCCACCGGGACACCTAAAAACATTCAGTACTTC.

V and J are TRBV7-2 and TRBJ1-3; weak D call: TRBD1 (5 bases). This CDR3 region has 15 residues. V lost 1 base and J lost 2, with 9 bases in between. Germline V gene lookup returns CDR1 SGHTA and CDR2 FQGNSA. The CDR3, as DNA: TGTGCCAGCAGCTTAGACAGGCCTCCTGGAAACACCATATATTTT. Amino acids: CASSLDRPPGNTIYF.

In nucleotides, the CDR3 is TGTGCCAGCAGTGAGGGACAGGGCTATGGCTACACCTTC. It is translated as CASSEGQGYGYTF. The V gene is TRBV12-3 or TRBV12-4, the J gene TRBJ1-2; TRBD1 aligns across 9 bases. This CDR3 has 13 amino acids. V was pared by 5 bases and J by 4 bases, with 2 bases of the junction left unmatched.

This rearrangement joins TRBV9 to TRBJ2-3; 13 nucleotides agree with TRBD2. J lost 7 bases, V lost 3 bases, and 20 bases had no gene match. CDR1 and CDR2 from the germline V gene are SGDLS and YYNGEE. The CDR3 has 20 residues. In nucleotides, the CDR3 is TGTGCCAGCAGCGAATCGACTAGCGGGGGGCTCTCGACGGCGGCGCATACGCAGTATTTT. It is translated as CASSESTSGGLSTAAHTQYF.

Concerning this clone itself: Other DNA sequences within the sample encode an identical CDR3. The rearrangement uses TRBV28 and TRBJ2-2; weak D call: TRBD1 (5 bases). Deletions cut 3 bases from V and 2 bases from J, with 7 bases between. There are 14 residues in the CDR3. Germline assignment: CDR1 MDHEN and CDR2 SYDVKM. The CDR3: CASSLGQNTGELFF. CDR3 bases: TGTGCCAGCAGTTTGGGGCAAAACACCGGGGAGCTGTTTTTT.

V usage is TRBV7-9 and J usage is TRBJ2-1, with D maybe TRBD1 (5 bases). This CDR3 is 13 amino acids long. Per the germline V gene, CDR1 is SEHNR and CDR2 is FQNEAQ (reference sequence). Trimming cost V 2 bases and J 7 bases, with 9 bases left between them. The CDR3 DNA reads as TGTGCCAGCAGCTTATGGGGCGGTAATGAGCAGTTCTTC. Translation gives CASSLWGGNEQFF.

The V call is TRBV27, the J call TRBJ1-5, with D possibly TRBD1 on 5 matching bases. Germline assignment: CDR1 MNHEY and CDR2 SMNVEV (reference sequence). This CDR3 is built from 15 residues. V was trimmed by 5 bases and J by 2 bases, leaving 13 bases between them. The CDR3 reads CASSPNTRGNQPQHF. The CDR3 DNA is TGTGCCAGCAGTCCCAACACCAGGGGCAATCAGCCCCAGCATTTT.

V is TRBV4-2 and J is TRBJ2-7, with 7 bases fitting TRBD2. The ends lost 1 base at V and 5 bases at J; junction bases unmatched: 8. This CDR3 has 15 amino acids. CDR1 is LGHNA, CDR2 YNFKEQ, per germline. The CDR3 sequence is CASSQVPGGWNEQYF. For the CDR3, the DNA is TGTGCCAGCAGCCAAGTGCCGGGAGGCTGGAACGAGCAGTACTTC.

The chain employs TRBV11-2 and TRBJ2-1; TRBD2 matches 9 bases. With 4 bases clipped from V and 4 bases from J, the junction kept 2 bases outside the gene matches. This CDR3 contains 14 residues. Germline assignment: CDR1 SGHAT and CDR2 FQNNGV. The CDR3 sequence is CASSSSGRYNEQFF. CDR3 in DNA: TGTGCCAGCAGCTCGAGCGGGAGGTACAATGAGCAGTTCTTC. The full variable domain, its missing parts supplied by reference TRBV11-2 and TRBJ2-1, is EAGVAQSPRYKIIEKRQSVAFWCNPISGHATLYWYQQILGQGPKLLIQFQNNGVVDDSQLPKDRFSAERLKGVDSTLKIQPAKLEDSAVYLCASSSSGRYNEQFFGPGTRLTVL.

About this clone itself: In the same sample, other DNA sequences code for this CDR3. V and J are TRBV7-9 and TRBJ1-2; D is unresolved. The germline gives CDR1 SEHNR, CDR2 FQNEAQ (reference sequence). V lost 0 bases and J lost 5, with 4 bases in between. This CDR3 has 12 amino acids. The DNA of the CDR3 is TGTGCCAGCAGCTTAGCCCAATATGGCTACACCTTC. Translated: CASSLAQYGYTF.

The chain is built from TRBV20-1 and TRBJ1-1; D remains unclear. CDR1 DFQATT and CDR2 SNEGSKA come from the germline V gene (reference sequence). The CDR3 is 14 residues long. The V gene lost 3 bases and the J gene lost 1 base, with 12 bases spanning the gap. CDR3 DNA sequence: TGCAGTGCTAGTATTGGATCAGGGAACACTGAAGCTTTCTTT. This gives the protein CSASIGSGNTEAFF.

The gene calls are TRBV30 and TRBJ1-5; 9 bases align to TRBD1. The trim removed 2 bases at V and 7 bases at J, leaving 6 bases unmatched. From germline, CDR1 is GTSNPN and CDR2 SVGIG (reference sequence). CDR3 length: 14 residues. As DNA, the CDR3 is TGTGCCTGGAGTCTCGGGACAGGGTTCCAGCCCCAGCATTTT. It specifies CAWSLGTGFQPQHF.

The V gene is TRBV28, the J gene TRBJ1-5; D gene uncertain. With 5 bases removed from V and 8 bases from J, the gap between germline ends came to 10 bases. This CDR3 is built from 12 residues. Germline values: CDR1 MDHEN, CDR2 SYDVKM. CDR3 in amino acids: CASSTKGEPQHF. CDR3 nucleotides: TGTGCCAGCAGTACAAAGGGAGAGCCCCAGCATTTT.

This rearrangement joins TRBV28 to TRBJ1-6, with D unresolved. Germline assignment: CDR1 MDHEN and CDR2 SYDVKM. V lost 5 bases, J lost 13 bases, and 9 bases lay in between. The CDR3 consists of 11 residues. The CDR3 region has the DNA TGTGCCAGCAGTGTAACATCTCCCCTCCACTTT. Its protein product is CASSVTSPLHF.

The chain links TRBV7-9 to TRBJ1-2; no clear D gene. CDR1 is SEHNR and CDR2 is FQNEAQ in the germline V gene (reference sequence). This CDR3 spans 13 amino acids. DNA for the CDR3: TGTACAATGGAGGGCGCGACGGGCTATGGCTACACCTTC. It yields the protein CTMEGATGYGYTF.

CDR3 region: CASSPRGLAVVNEQFF. DNA of the CDR3: TGCGCCAGCAGCCCTAGAGGACTAGCCGTCGTAAATGAGCAGTTCTTC. This chain joins TRBV4-1 and TRBJ2-1; 8 bases are a match to TRBD2. V trimming: 4 bases; J trimming: 7 bases; junction bases outside the gene matches: 12. The length of the CDR3 is 16 residues. Germline values: CDR1 MGHRA, CDR2 YSYEKL.

J is TRBJ1-3 and V is TRBV7-9, with TRBD1 matching 7 bases. CDR1 SEHNR and CDR2 FQNEAQ come from the germline V gene (reference sequence). The CDR3 contains 15 residues. Germline trimming cut 5 bases from V and 2 bases from J; bases unmatched to any gene: 6. CDR3 amino acids: CASSPDRETGNTIYF. The CDR3 bases are TGTGCCAGCAGCCCCGACAGGGAAACTGGAAACACCATATATTTT.

This clone was seen only a few times. This chain uses TRBV7-2 with TRBJ1-1; D gene ambiguous. V lost 10 bases and J 0 bases, leaving 9 bases between the germline ends. The germline gives CDR1 SGHTA, CDR2 FQGNSA. The CDR3 spans 12 residues. This CDR3 reads CANNVMNTEAFF. DNA of the CDR3: TGTGCCAACAACGTGATGAACACTGAAGCTTTCTTT.

The V gene is TRBV30, the J gene TRBJ1-2; 7 bases agree with TRBD1. Germline V gene sequence: CDR1 GTSNPN, CDR2 SVGIG (reference sequence). This CDR3 is built from 14 residues. The V gene end was trimmed by 4 bases and the J gene end by 6 bases; junction bases not matched to a gene: 11. The chain's CDR3 is CAWKDQGVTHGYTF. The CDR3 DNA follows: TGTGCCTGGAAGGACCAGGGGGTTACTCATGGCTACACCTTC.